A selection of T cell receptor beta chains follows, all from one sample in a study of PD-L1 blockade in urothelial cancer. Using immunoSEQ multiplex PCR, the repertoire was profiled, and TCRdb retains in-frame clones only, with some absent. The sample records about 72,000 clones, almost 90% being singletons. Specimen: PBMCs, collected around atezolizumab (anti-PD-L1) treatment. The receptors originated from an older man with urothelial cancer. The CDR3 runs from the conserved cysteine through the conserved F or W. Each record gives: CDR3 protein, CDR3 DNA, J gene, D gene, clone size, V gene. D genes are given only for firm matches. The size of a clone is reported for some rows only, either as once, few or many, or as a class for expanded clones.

CAWSTGPTEAFF TGTGCCTGGTCGACAGGGCCCACTGAAGCTTTCTTT TRBJ1-1 TRBD1 - TRBV30
CASSLPGLAYEQYF TGTGCCAGCAGTCTACCGGGACTAGCCTACGAGCAGTACTTC TRBJ2-7 TRBD2 - TRBV28
CASSPTVQGSVNEQFF TGTGCCAGCAGCCCTACCGTTCAGGGCTCGGTCAATGAGCAGTTCTTC TRBJ2-1 - - TRBV7-3
CASSEGLGAENIQYF TGTGCCAGCAGTGAGGGACTAGGGGCCGAAAACATTCAGTACTTC TRBJ2-4 TRBD2 - TRBV2
CASRMTSGRGTGELFF TGTGCCAGCAGAATGACTAGCGGGAGAGGTACCGGGGAGCTGTTTTTT TRBJ2-2 TRBD2 - TRBV5-4
CASSTGTGRAYEQYF TGCGCCAGCAGCACGGGGACAGGGCGGGCCTACGAGCAGTACTTC TRBJ2-7 TRBD1 few TRBV5-1
CASSVVPGNTIYF TGTGCCAGCAGCGTCGTCCCTGGAAACACCATATATTTT TRBJ1-3 - - TRBV9
CSVGGDRPYNEQFF TGCAGCGTTGGCGGGGACAGACCCTACAATGAGCAGTTCTTC TRBJ2-1 - - TRBV29-1
CASSLGGTGGAGQYF TGCGCCAGCAGCTTGGGAGGGACAGGGGGCGCAGGGCAGTACTTC TRBJ2-7 TRBD1 once TRBV5-1
CASSLRTGGYEQFF TGCGCCAGCAGTTTGAGGACAGGAGGATATGAGCAGTTCTTC TRBJ2-1 TRBD1 - TRBV5-1
CASSQSGGPHYGYTF TGCGCCAGCAGTCAATCAGGGGGACCCCACTATGGCTACACCTTC TRBJ1-2 - - TRBV23-1
CASSFSGRGANVLTF TGTGCCAGCAGTTTTAGCGGGAGGGGGGCCAACGTCCTGACTTTC TRBJ2-6 TRBD2 - TRBV28
CASSFPRQGLGNTEAFF TGTGCCAGCAGCTTCCCAAGACAGGGGCTGGGGAACACTGAAGCTTTCTTT TRBJ1-1 TRBD1 - TRBV5-4
CASSETGRGRSFNQPQHF TGCGCCAGCAGTGAGACAGGGAGGGGAAGGTCGTTCAATCAGCCCCAGCATTTT TRBJ1-5 - - TRBV10-2
CASSLGTSNTGELFF TGTGCCAGCAGCTTGGGGACTTCGAACACCGGGGAGCTGTTTTTT TRBJ2-2 - few TRBV7-7
CASSGQGAPGYTF TGCGCCAGCAGTGGACAGGGGGCGCCTGGCTACACCTTC TRBJ1-2 TRBD1 - TRBV10-1
CASSPEPRGGPTGELFF TGTGCCAGCAGCCCCGAACCCCGAGGCGGCCCCACCGGGGAGCTGTTTTTT TRBJ2-2 - - TRBV5-4
CASPSAGVADTQYF TGCGCCAGCCCCTCAGCGGGAGTGGCAGATACGCAGTATTTT TRBJ2-3 TRBD2 - TRBV5-1
CASSTGTYSTQYF TGTGCCAGCAGTACCGGGACTTACTCTACCCAGTACTTC TRBJ2-5 - few TRBV6-5
CASSLVGGRPSYEQYF TGTGCCAGCAGCTTAGTTGGAGGGAGGCCATCCTACGAGCAGTACTTC TRBJ2-7 - - TRBV7-8
CSVEEEVSYEQYF TGCAGCGTTGAAGAAGAGGTCTCCTACGAGCAGTACTTC TRBJ2-7 - - TRBV29-1
CASSLDASGYHNEQFF TGCGCCAGCAGCTTGGATGCTAGCGGCTATCACAATGAGCAGTTCTTC TRBJ2-1 TRBD2 - TRBV5-1
CASSPSWVREKLFF TGTGCCAGCAGCCCTAGCTGGGTGCGAGAAAAACTGTTTTTT TRBJ1-4 - - TRBV7-8
CASSPRDKVYNEQFF TGTGCCAGCTCACCTAGGGACAAGGTATACAATGAGCAGTTCTTC TRBJ2-1 - once TRBV18
CASSQDDKSGGLYEQYF TGTGCCAGCAGCCAAGATGATAAGTCAGGGGGCTTATACGAGCAGTACTTC TRBJ2-7 TRBD1 - TRBV4-2
CASSPRAAAYEQYF TGTGCCAGCAGCCCCAGGGCGGCCGCCTACGAGCAGTACTTC TRBJ2-7 - - TRBV7-9
CASRSRQASRVYF TGTGCCAGTAGGAGTCGACAGGCGTCTCGGGTCTACTTC TRBJ2-7 - - TRBV19
CASSLSAADTGELFF TGCGCCAGCAGCTTGTCTGCGGCAGACACCGGGGAGCTGTTTTTT TRBJ2-2 - - TRBV5-1
CASSLDWRDRGGYGYTF TGTGCCAGCAGCTTAGATTGGAGGGACAGGGGTGGCTATGGCTACACCTTC TRBJ1-2 TRBD1 - TRBV11-2
CASSYKAGTGGEQYF TGTGCCAGCAGTTATAAAGCCGGGACAGGGGGCGAGCAGTACTTC TRBJ2-7 TRBD1 - TRBV6-6
CASSLIPETQYF TGCGCCAGCAGCTTGATCCCGGAGACCCAGTACTTC TRBJ2-5 - - TRBV5-1
CASQTGKWANEQFF TGTGCCAGTCAAACAGGGAAGTGGGCCAATGAGCAGTTCTTC TRBJ2-1 - - TRBV19
CASSQGGGTEAFF TGTGCCAGCAGCCAAGGGGGGGGGACTGAAGCTTTCTTT TRBJ1-1 - few TRBV7-6
CASSEQGVSVPFGYTF TGTGCCAGCAGTGAACAGGGGGTTAGCGTGCCCTTTGGCTACACCTTC TRBJ1-2 TRBD1 - TRBV2
CASSLATGVGQPQHF TGTGCCAGCAGCTTAGCAACAGGGGTCGGTCAGCCCCAGCATTTT TRBJ1-5 TRBD1 - TRBV7-8
CASSLPVTGNIQYF TGTGCCAGCAGTTTACCGGTGACAGGAAACATTCAGTACTTC TRBJ2-4 - - TRBV28
CASRPTGTGVVGKLFF TGTGCCAGCAGGCCGACTGGGACAGGAGTGGTTGGAAAACTGTTTTTT TRBJ1-4 TRBD1 - TRBV2
CASSTPRSTDTQYF TGTGCCAGCAGCACCCCTAGAAGCACAGATACGCAGTATTTT TRBJ2-3 - - TRBV5-6
CASSSFRQNDYQETQYF TGTGCCAGCAGCTCCTTCAGACAGAACGATTACCAAGAGACCCAGTACTTC TRBJ2-5 - - TRBV21-1
CAWSGGLAGSEQFF TGTGCCTGGAGTGGGGGACTAGCGGGCTCTGAGCAGTTCTTC TRBJ2-1 TRBD2 - TRBV30
CASSKEGGSPSTDTQYF TGTGCCAGCAGCAAAGAGGGAGGCAGCCCTAGCACAGATACGCAGTATTTT TRBJ2-3 - - TRBV21-1
CASSLNLGGSLSSGNTIYF TGCGCCAGCAGCTTGAATTTGGGGGGTTCCCTATCCTCTGGAAACACCATATATTTT TRBJ1-3 - - TRBV5-1
CSVEGRGGTNTEAFF TGCAGCGTTGAGGGTCGGGGGGGGACGAACACTGAAGCTTTCTTT TRBJ1-1 - - TRBV29-1
CASSSGGRETQYF TGTGCCAGCAGCTCAGGGGGGAGAGAGACCCAGTACTTC TRBJ2-5 - once TRBV6-1
CASSFGRDLEQFF TGTGCCAGCAGCTTTGGGCGGGACCTTGAGCAGTTCTTC TRBJ2-1 - - TRBV11-2
CASAPDRPTEAFF TGCGCCAGCGCCCCCGACAGGCCCACTGAAGCTTTCTTT TRBJ1-1 - - TRBV5-1
CAWGGLPGREAQYF TGTGCCTGGGGGGGACTACCAGGAAGAGAGGCCCAGTACTTC TRBJ2-5 TRBD2 - TRBV30
CASMKPGEYTGELFF TGTGCCAGTATGAAACCGGGGGAATACACCGGGGAGCTGTTTTTT TRBJ2-2 - - TRBV6-5
CASSQQGRITNEKLFF TGTGCCAGCAGTCAACAGGGAAGGATAACTAATGAAAAACTGTTTTTT TRBJ1-4 - - TRBV6-6
CSASGQRNTEAFF TGCAGCGCCTCCGGACAAAGGAATACTGAAGCTTTCTTT TRBJ1-1 - once TRBV29-1
CSVGQSGANVLTF TGCAGCGTGGGGCAGTCTGGGGCCAACGTCCTGACTTTC TRBJ2-6 - - TRBV29-1
CASSPRLAGLGGRNEQFF TGTGCCAGTAGTCCCAGACTAGCGGGACTGGGGGGGCGCAATGAGCAGTTCTTC TRBJ2-1 TRBD2 - TRBV19
CASSLGLAGTYEQYF TGCGCCAGCAGCTTGGGTTTAGCGGGAACCTACGAGCAGTACTTC TRBJ2-7 TRBD2 - TRBV5-1
CAWTGQGQETQYF TGTGCCTGGACAGGGCAAGGGCAAGAGACCCAGTACTTC TRBJ2-5 - - TRBV30